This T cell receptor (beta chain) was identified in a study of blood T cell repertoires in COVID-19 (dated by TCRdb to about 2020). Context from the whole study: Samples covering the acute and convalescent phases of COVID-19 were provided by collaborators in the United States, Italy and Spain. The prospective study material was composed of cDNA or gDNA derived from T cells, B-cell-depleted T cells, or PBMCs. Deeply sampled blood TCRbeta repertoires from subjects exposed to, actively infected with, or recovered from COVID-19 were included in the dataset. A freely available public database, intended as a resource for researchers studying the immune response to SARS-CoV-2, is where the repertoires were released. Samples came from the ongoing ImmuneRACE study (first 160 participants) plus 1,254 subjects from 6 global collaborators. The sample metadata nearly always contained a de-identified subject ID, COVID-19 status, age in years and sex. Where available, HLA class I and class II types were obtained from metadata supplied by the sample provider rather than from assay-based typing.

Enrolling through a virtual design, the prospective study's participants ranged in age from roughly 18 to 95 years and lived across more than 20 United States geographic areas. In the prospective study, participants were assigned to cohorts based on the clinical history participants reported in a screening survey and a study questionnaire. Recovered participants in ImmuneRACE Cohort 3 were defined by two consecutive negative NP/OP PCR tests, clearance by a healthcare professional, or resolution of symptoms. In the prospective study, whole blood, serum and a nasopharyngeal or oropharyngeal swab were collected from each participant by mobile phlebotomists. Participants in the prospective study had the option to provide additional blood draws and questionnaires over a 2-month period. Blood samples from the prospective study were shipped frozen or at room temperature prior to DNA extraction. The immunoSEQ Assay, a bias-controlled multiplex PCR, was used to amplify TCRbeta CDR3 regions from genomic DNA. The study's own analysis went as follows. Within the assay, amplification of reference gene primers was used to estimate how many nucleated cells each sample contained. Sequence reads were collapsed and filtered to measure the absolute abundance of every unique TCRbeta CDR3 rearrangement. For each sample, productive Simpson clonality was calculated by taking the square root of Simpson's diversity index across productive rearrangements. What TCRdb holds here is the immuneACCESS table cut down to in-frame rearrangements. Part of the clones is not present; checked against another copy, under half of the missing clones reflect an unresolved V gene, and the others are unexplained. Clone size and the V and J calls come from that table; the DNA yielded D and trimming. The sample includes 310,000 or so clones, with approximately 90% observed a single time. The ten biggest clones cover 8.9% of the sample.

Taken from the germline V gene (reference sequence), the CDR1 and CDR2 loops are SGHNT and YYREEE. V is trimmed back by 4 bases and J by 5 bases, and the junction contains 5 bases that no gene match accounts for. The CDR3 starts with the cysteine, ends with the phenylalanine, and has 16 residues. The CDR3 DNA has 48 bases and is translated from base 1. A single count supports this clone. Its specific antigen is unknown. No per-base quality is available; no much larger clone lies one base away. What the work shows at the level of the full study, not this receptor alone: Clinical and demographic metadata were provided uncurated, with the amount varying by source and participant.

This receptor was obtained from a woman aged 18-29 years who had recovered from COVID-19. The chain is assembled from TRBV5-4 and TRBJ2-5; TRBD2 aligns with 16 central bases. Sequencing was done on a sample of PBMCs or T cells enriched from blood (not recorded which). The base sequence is TGTGCCAGCAGCGAGGGACTAGCGGGGGGGACGGAGACCCAGTACTTC. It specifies CASSEGLAGGTETQYF.